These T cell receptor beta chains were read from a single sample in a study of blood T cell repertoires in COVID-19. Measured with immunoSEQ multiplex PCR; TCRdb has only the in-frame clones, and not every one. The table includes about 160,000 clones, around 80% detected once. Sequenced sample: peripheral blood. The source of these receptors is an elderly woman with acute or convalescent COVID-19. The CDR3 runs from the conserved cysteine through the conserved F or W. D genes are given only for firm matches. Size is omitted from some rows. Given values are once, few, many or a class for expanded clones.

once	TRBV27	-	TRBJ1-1	CASSPRTRAEAFF	TGTGCCAGCAGTCCCCGGACTCGTGCTGAAGCTTTCTTT
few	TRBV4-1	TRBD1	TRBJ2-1	CASSQVGQEFLNEQFF	TGCGCCAGCAGCCAAGTGGGACAGGAATTTTTAAATGAGCAGTTCTTC
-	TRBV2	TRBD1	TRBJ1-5	CASSGTGADQPQHF	TGTGCCAGCAGTGGGACAGGGGCCGATCAGCCCCAGCATTTT
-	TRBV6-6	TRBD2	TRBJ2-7	CASSTGREDEQYF	TGTGCCAGCAGTACCGGGCGGGAGGACGAGCAGTACTTC
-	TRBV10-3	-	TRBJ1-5	CAISVGEVQPQHF	TGTGCCATCAGTGTGGGGGAGGTGCAGCCCCAGCATTTT
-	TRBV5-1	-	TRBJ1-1	CASSLAQGRVTEAFF	TGCGCCAGCAGCTTGGCGCAGGGGAGGGTCACTGAAGCTTTCTTT
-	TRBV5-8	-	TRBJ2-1	CASSLRGGSYNEQFF	TGTGCCAGCAGCCTGAGAGGGGGCTCCTACAATGAGCAGTTCTTC
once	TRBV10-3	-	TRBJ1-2	CAISEPLNRSGGYTF	TGTGCCATCAGTGAGCCCCTCAACAGGAGTGGTGGCTACACCTTC
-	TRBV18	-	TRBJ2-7	CASSPTATDYEQYF	TGTGCCAGCTCACCAACCGCGACTGACTACGAGCAGTACTTC
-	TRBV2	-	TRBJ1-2	CASSVTGDKGYTF	TGTGCCAGCAGCGTTACAGGCGACAAGGGCTACACCTTC
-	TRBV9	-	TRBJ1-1	CASSVAADTEAFF	TGTGCCAGCAGCGTAGCGGCGGACACTGAAGCTTTCTTT
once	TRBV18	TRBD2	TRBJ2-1	CASSAGLAGGQIWDEQFF	TGTGCCAGCTCAGCGGGACTAGCGGGAGGGCAAATATGGGATGAGCAGTTCTTC
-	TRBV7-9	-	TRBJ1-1	CASSSGHLGTEAFF	TGTGCCAGCAGCTCGGGACATTTAGGCACTGAAGCTTTCTTT
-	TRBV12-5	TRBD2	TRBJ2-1	CASGVILSGVFF	TGTGCTAGTGGTGTAATACTAAGCGGGGTCTTCTTC
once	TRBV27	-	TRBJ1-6	CASSDSYSYNSPLHF	TGTGCCAGCAGTGACAGTTACTCCTATAATTCACCCCTCCACTTT
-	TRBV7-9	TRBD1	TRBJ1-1	CASTPGTGDMNTEAFF	TGTGCCAGCACCCCTGGGACAGGGGACATGAACACTGAAGCTTTCTTT
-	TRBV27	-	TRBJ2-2	CASKRTITGELFF	TGTGCCAGCAAGAGGACAATCACCGGGGAGCTGTTTTTT
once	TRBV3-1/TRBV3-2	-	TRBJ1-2	CASSPRDKSGYTF	TGTGCCAGCAGCCCCCGGGACAAGTCTGGCTACACCTTC
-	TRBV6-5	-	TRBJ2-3	CASSRRDLGVDTQYF	TGTGCCAGCAGTCGACGGGACTTGGGGGTCGATACGCAGTATTTT
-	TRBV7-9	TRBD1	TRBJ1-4	CASSPGQIVEKLFF	TGTGCCAGCAGCCCGGGACAGATAGTTGAAAAACTGTTTTTT
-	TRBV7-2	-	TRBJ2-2	CASSLLEGGTGELFF	TGTGCCAGCAGCTTATTAGAGGGTGGCACCGGGGAGCTGTTTTTT
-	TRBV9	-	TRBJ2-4	CASSVAPTEGDIQYF	TGTGCCAGCAGCGTAGCTCCGACAGAAGGGGACATTCAGTACTTC
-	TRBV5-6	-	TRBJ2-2	CASSLPAGELFF	TGTGCCAGCAGCTTGCCAGCCGGGGAGCTGTTTTTT
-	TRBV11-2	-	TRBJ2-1	CASSSAVYNEQFF	TGTGCCAGCAGCTCGGCGGTCTACAATGAGCAGTTCTTC
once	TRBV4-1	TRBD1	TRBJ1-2	CASSPLGTGEGYTF	TGCGCCAGCAGCCCACTCGGGACAGGGGAGGGCTACACCTTC
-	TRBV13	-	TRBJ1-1	CASSLAGTEAFF	TGTGCCAGCAGCTTAGCCGGCACTGAAGCTTTCTTT
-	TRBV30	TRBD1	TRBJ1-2	CAWSPGPQGNYGYTF	TGTGCCTGGAGTCCTGGCCCACAGGGGAACTATGGCTACACCTTC
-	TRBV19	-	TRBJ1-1	CASSIARTENTEAFF	TGTGCCAGTAGTATAGCCCGGACAGAGAACACTGAAGCTTTCTTT
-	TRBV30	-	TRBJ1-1	CAWSVLPGGTEAFF	TGTGCCTGGAGTGTACTCCCTGGAGGCACTGAAGCTTTCTTT
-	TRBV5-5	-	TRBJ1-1	CASSSTTVNTEAFF	TGTGCCAGCAGCTCGACGACAGTGAACACTGAAGCTTTCTTT
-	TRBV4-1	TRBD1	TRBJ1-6	CASSRGDSYNSPLHF	TGCGCCAGCAGCCGGGGGGACAGTTATAATTCACCCCTCCACTTT
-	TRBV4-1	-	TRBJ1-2	CASSQAGDGYTF	TGCGCCAGCAGCCAAGCGGGGGATGGCTACACCTTC
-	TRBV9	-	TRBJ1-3	CASSSSGGSGNTIYF	TGTGCCAGCAGCAGTTCCGGGGGCTCTGGAAACACCATATATTTT
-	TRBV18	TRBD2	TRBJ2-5	CASSPPRGGETQYF	TGTGCCAGCTCACCTCCAAGGGGAGGGGAGACCCAGTACTTC
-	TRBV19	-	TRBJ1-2	CASSNTGYGYTF	TGTGCCAGTAGTAACACAGGCTATGGCTACACCTTC
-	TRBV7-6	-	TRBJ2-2	CASLASNTGELFF	TGTGCCAGCCTGGCTAGTAACACCGGGGAGCTGTTTTTT
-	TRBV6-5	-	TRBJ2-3	CASSYGAVGTDTQYF	TGTGCCAGCAGTTACGGGGCGGTGGGGACAGATACGCAGTATTTT
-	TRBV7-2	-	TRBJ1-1	CASSLGSGVTEAFF	TGTGCCAGCAGCTTAGGGTCAGGGGTCACTGAAGCTTTCTTT
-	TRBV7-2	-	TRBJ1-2	CASSFPQGGYGYTF	TGTGCCAGCAGCTTCCCCCAGGGAGGCTATGGCTACACCTTC
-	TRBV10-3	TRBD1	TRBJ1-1	CAIKLTGVDTEAFF	TGTGCCATCAAGCTGACAGGGGTCGACACTGAAGCTTTCTTT
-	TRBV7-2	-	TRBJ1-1	CASSLGSGMNTEAFF	TGTGCCAGCAGCTTAGGGTCAGGGATGAACACTGAAGCTTTCTTT
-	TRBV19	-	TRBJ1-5	CASSGTSDQPQHF	TGTGCCAGTAGTGGGACAAGTGATCAGCCCCAGCATTTT
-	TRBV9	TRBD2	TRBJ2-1	CASSVTSGSIEQFF	TGTGCCAGCAGCGTAACTAGCGGTAGTATTGAGCAGTTCTTC
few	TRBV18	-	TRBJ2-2	CASSSGASNTGELFF	TGTGCCAGCTCATCAGGGGCCTCGAACACCGGGGAGCTGTTTTTT
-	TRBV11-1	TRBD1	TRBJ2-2	CASSLNRGNTGELFF	TGTGCCAGCAGCTTGAACAGGGGTAACACCGGGGAGCTGTTTTTT
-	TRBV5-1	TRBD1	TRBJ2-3	CASSLQHPTGVTDTQYF	TGCGCCAGCAGCTTGCAACACCCGACAGGGGTGACAGATACGCAGTATTTT
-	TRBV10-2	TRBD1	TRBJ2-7	CASRAGQVGGDRGTYEQYF	TGCGCCAGCAGGGCCGGACAAGTCGGCGGGGACAGGGGGACCTACGAGCAGTACTTC
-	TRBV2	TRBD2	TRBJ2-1	CASSRSGSYNEQFF	TGTGCCAGCAGTCGTAGCGGGAGTTACAATGAGCAGTTCTTC
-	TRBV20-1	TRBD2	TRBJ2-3	CSASLRREGGTDTQYF	TGCAGTGCTAGTCTTAGGCGGGAGGGCGGCACAGATACGCAGTATTTT
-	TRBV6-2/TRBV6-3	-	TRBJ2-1	CASSYTVTPLWNEQFF	TGTGCCAGCAGTTATACCGTAACGCCTCTATGGAATGAGCAGTTCTTC
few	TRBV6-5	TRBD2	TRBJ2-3	CASSYSAGFTDTQYF	TGTGCCAGCAGTTACTCAGCGGGGTTCACAGATACGCAGTATTTT
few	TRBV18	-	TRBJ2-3	CASRQADTQYF	TGTGCCAGCAGACAGGCAGATACGCAGTATTTT
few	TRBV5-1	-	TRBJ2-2	CASSPWAGEGTGELFF	TGCGCCAGCAGCCCGTGGGCGGGTGAGGGCACCGGGGAGCTGTTTTTT